These 14 T cell receptor beta chains were all obtained from the same sample, sequenced in a study of Ad26.COV2.S vaccination and SARS-CoV-2 variants. This table comes from immunoSEQ multiplex PCR, and its TCRdb copy is limited to in-frame clones, with some not included. The table has about 350,000 clones, 88% seen once. Sample treatment: roughly 20 received Ad26.COV2.S at low or high dose, single or two shots; about 5 received placebo; per-sample allocation not given. Each sample was drawn 63 days after the first injection (of vaccine or placebo). The input for sequencing was peripheral blood, taken in a trial of Ad26.COV2.S vaccine versus placebo. The source is a person aged 18 to 65 who received the Ad26.COV2.S COVID-19 vaccine or a placebo.

The gene calls are TRBV19 and TRBJ1-1; TRBD1 aligns across 9 bases. Looked up from germline, CDR1 is LNHDA and CDR2 is SQIVND (reference sequence). This CDR3 contains 15 residues. V gave up 6 bases and J gave up 4 bases; unmatched junction bases: 9. The CDR3 here is CASSKQGALGTEAFF. DNA for the CDR3: TGTGCCAGTAGCAAACAGGGGGCCTTGGGCACTGAAGCTTTCTTT.

This rearrangement joins TRBV5-1 to TRBJ2-7, with 8 bases fitting TRBD1. This CDR3 spans 13 amino acids. The trim removed 6 bases at V and 6 bases at J, leaving 8 bases unmatched. Germline CDR1 reads SGHRS; CDR2 reads YFSETQ. This CDR3 reads CASTRQGRGEQYF. The CDR3 region has the DNA TGCGCCAGCACTCGACAGGGGAGAGGCGAGCAGTACTTC.

V usage is TRBV10-3 and J usage is TRBJ1-1; D unclear. Trimming shortened V by 3 bases and J by 1 base, and 6 bases separated the two germline ends. The CDR3 is 13 amino acids. The germline gives CDR1 ENHRY, CDR2 SYGVKD. The DNA of the CDR3 is TGTGCCATCAGTGAAACGGAGAACACTGAAGCTTTCTTT. Protein sequence: CAISETENTEAFF.

This chain connects TRBV7-2 to TRBJ1-3; D not resolved. The CDR3 totals 17 residues. The V gene lost 2 bases and the J gene lost 0 bases, with 14 bases spanning the gap. Germline loops: CDR1 SGHTA, CDR2 FQGNSA. The CDR3: CASSLNPGLSSGNTIYF. CDR3 bases: TGTGCCAGCAGCTTAAACCCGGGCCTGAGCTCTGGAAACACCATATATTTT. The full variable domain, completed using reference TRBV7-2 and TRBJ1-3, is GAGVSQSPSNKVTEKGKDVELRCDPISGHTALYWYRQSLGQGLEFLIYFQGNSAPDKSGLPSDRFSAERTGGSVSTLTIQRTQQEDSAVYLCASSLNPGLSSGNTIYFGEGSWLTVV.

This clone was detected only once. V usage is TRBV27 and J usage is TRBJ2-5; D may be TRBD2 (5 bases). The V end was cut by 1 base, the J end by 3 bases, with 9 bases between. This CDR3 is 14 amino acids long. Germline values: CDR1 MNHEY, CDR2 SMNVEV (reference sequence). The CDR3 reads CASSLWAGEETQYF. CDR3 nucleotides: TGTGCCAGCAGTTTATGGGCGGGCGAAGAGACCCAGTACTTC.

The rearrangement uses TRBV12-3 or TRBV12-4 and TRBJ2-2; D remains unclear. The CDR3 spans 12 residues. The V gene lost 2 bases and the J gene lost 6 bases, with 4 bases spanning the gap. In DNA, the CDR3 is TGTGCCAGCAGTTTAAAGCCCGGGGAGCTGTTTTTT. It encodes CASSLKPGELFF.

This rearrangement joins TRBV7-3 to TRBJ2-3; no reliable D call. The CDR3 contains 16 residues. V dropped 1 base and J dropped 8 bases, with 19 bases sitting between them. In germline, CDR1 is SGHTA, CDR2 FQGTGA. The CDR3 sequence is CASSLIGLDTSGTQYF. The DNA for the CDR3 is TGTGCCAGCAGCTTAATTGGGCTAGATACCTCCGGTACGCAGTATTTT.

The rearrangement uses TRBV7-9 and TRBJ2-7, with D unclear. The CDR3 runs 14 residues. The germline V and J ends were trimmed by 1 base and 0 bases, with 7 bases remaining between them. The V gene's germline CDR1 is SEHNR and CDR2 FQNEAQ (reference sequence). The CDR3: CASSLVTVSYEQYF. CDR3 DNA: TGTGCCAGCAGCTTAGTTACAGTCTCCTACGAGCAGTACTTC.

The chain joins TRBV2 to TRBJ2-7, with D tentatively TRBD1 (6 bases). V was clipped by 8 bases and J by 7 bases, with 18 bases between them. This CDR3 has 13 residues. CDR1 is SNHLY and CDR2 is FYNNEI in the germline V gene. This CDR3 reads CASGTRDLGEQYF. The CDR3, as DNA: TGTGCCAGCGGGACACGGGATTTAGGGGAGCAGTACTTC.

The CDR3 region is CAWSFPPIRQSSNQPQHF. DNA for the CDR3: TGTGCCTGGAGTTTTCCCCCAATCCGACAGTCTAGCAATCAGCCCCAGCATTTT. The V call is TRBV30, the J call TRBJ1-5; D is perhaps TRBD1 (5 bases). The germline V gene encodes CDR1 GTSNPN and CDR2 SVGIG (reference sequence). The length of the CDR3 is 18 residues. Trimming removed 2 bases from V and 0 bases from J, with 20 bases in between.

The chain links TRBV6-1 to TRBJ2-3, with a weak D call TRBD2 (5 bases). The CDR3 has 14 amino acids. Per germline, CDR1 MNHNS and CDR2 SASEGT. V lost 2 bases, J lost 5 bases, and 11 bases lay in between. Here the CDR3 reads CASSERGMVDTQYF. The CDR3, as DNA: TGTGCCAGCAGTGAAAGAGGGATGGTAGATACGCAGTATTTT.

The chain combines TRBV7-3 with TRBJ1-1, with 8 bases fitting TRBD1. The CDR3 is 13 residues long. CDR1 is SGHTA and CDR2 is FQGTGA in the germline V gene. The V segment lost 2 bases and the J segment 4 bases; nucleotides outside the gene matches: 0. The CDR3 loop reads CASSLDRGTEAFF. The CDR3 region has the DNA TGTGCCAGCAGCTTAGACAGGGGCACTGAAGCTTTCTTT.

The rearrangement joins TRBV30 to TRBJ1-6; 8 bases fit TRBD1. Germline CDR1 and CDR2: GTSNPN and SVGIG (reference sequence). The length of the CDR3 is 16 residues. The V and J ends lost 7 bases and 8 bases, in that order; junction bases with no gene match: 16. This CDR3 is CASITLRQGLDSPLHF. The CDR3 bases are TGTGCCTCGATTACTCTACGACAGGGGTTGGATTCACCCCTCCACTTT.

The chain carries TRBV5-1 and TRBJ2-3; 10 nucleotides match TRBD2. This CDR3 comprises 17 residues. The V and J ends lost 4 bases and 0 bases, in that order; junction bases with no gene match: 8. Per the germline V gene, CDR1 is SGHRS and CDR2 is YFSETQ. DNA of the CDR3: TGCGCCAGCAGCCCAGCGGGGGGGCCTTCTAGCACAGATACGCAGTATTTT. The encoded protein is CASSPAGGPSSTDTQYF.